This TCR beta chain comes out of a study of T cells in Graves' hyperthyroidism and ophthalmopathy. Study overall: Pretreatment peripheral blood was obtained at initial diagnosis.

This CDR3 contains 14 residues. Germline V gives CDR1 ENHRY, CDR2 SYGVKD. V was shortened by 6 bases and J by 2 bases, with 12 bases between the two germline ends. This clonotype was counted only a few times. Its specificity is not known. Amplification yielded TCR beta CDR3 regions, with RNA transcripts as the source. The HTBI primer set was used in a first-round RT-PCR of the TCR CDR3. TCRdb re-called the multiplex PCR reads through MiXCR, storing one row per CDR3 protein. The sample has around 380,000 distinct CDR3 sequences, roughly 14% seen once; the top ten hold under 25%. A sample of blood taken at first hyperthyroidism diagnosis preceded any ophthalmopathy symptoms. Study outcomes and limitations: Most thyroid clonotypes that were expanded above 0.001 also turned up in blood. In validation, the model predicted ophthalmopathy. These predictions came a median about 6.5 months before onset.

This rearrangement joins TRBV10-3 to TRBJ2-3; D may be TRBD2 (5 bases). The sample consisted of blood. The receptor was derived from a man younger than 40 with Graves' hyperthyroidism that later progressed to Graves' ophthalmopathy. The CDR3 loop is CAIREADLTDTQYF. The CDR3 bases are TGTGCCATCAGGGAAGCGGACCTCACAGATACGCAGTATTTT.